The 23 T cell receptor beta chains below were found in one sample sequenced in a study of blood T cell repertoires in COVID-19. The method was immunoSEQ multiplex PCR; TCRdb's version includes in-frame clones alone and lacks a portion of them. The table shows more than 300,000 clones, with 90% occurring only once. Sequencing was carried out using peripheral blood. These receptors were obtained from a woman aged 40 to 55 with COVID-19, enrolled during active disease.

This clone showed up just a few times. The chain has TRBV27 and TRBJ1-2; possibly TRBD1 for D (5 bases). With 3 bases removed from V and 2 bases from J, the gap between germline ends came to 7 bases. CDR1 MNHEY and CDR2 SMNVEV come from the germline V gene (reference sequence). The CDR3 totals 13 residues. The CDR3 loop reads CASSFRENYGYTF. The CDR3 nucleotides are TGTGCCAGCAGTTTCAGGGAAAACTATGGCTACACCTTC.

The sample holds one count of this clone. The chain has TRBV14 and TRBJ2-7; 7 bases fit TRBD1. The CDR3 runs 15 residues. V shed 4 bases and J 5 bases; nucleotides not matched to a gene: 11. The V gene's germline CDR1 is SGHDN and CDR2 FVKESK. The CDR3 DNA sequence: TGTGCCAGCAGCCGCCTAGGGACAGAATCCCACGAGCAGTACTTC. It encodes CASSRLGTESHEQYF.

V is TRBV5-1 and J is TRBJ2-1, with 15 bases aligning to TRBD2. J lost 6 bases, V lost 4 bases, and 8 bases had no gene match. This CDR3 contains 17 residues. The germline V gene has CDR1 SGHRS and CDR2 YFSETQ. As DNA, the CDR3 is TGCGCCAGCAGCCCACAAAGGACTAGCGGGAGGGCCAATGAGCAGTTCTTC. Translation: CASSPQRTSGRANEQFF.

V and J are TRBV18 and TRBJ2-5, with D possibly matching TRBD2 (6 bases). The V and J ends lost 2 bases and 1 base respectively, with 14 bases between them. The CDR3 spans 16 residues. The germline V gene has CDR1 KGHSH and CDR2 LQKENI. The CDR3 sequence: CASSPSRGGSQETQYF. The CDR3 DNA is TGTGCCAGCTCACCATCGAGGGGAGGTTCCCAAGAGACCCAGTACTTC.

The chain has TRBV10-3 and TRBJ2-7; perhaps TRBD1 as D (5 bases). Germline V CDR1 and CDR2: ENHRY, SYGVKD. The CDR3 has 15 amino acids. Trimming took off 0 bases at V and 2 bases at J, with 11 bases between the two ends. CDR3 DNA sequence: TGTGCCATCAGTGAGTCACAGGCCCAACCCTACGAGCAGTACTTC. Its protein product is CAISESQAQPYEQYF.

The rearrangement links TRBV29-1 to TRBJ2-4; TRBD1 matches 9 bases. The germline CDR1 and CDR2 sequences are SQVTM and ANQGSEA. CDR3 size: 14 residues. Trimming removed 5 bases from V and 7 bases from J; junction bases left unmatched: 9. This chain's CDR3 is CSVLVTGGANIQYF. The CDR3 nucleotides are TGCAGCGTTCTCGTAACAGGGGGCGCGAACATTCAGTACTTC.

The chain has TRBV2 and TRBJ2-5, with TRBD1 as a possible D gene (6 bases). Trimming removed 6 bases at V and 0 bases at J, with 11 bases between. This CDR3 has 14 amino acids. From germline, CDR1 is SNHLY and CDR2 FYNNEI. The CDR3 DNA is TGTGCCAGCAGCCAGGGGACGTACCAAGAGACCCAGTACTTC. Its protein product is CASSQGTYQETQYF.

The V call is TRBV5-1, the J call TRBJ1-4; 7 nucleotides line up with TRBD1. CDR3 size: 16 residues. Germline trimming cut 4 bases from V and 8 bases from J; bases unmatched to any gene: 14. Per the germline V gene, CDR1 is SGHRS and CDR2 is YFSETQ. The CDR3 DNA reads TGCGCCAGCAGCCCAAATCCCCAGGGGGTAGACGAAAAACTGTTTTTT. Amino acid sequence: CASSPNPQGVDEKLFF.

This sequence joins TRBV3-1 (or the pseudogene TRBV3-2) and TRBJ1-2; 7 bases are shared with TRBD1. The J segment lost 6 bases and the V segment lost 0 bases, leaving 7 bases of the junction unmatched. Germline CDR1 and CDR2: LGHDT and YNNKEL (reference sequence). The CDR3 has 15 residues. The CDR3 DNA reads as TGTGCCAGCAGCCAAGACCCGAACAGGGGCGATGGCTACACCTTC. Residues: CASSQDPNRGDGYTF.

The CDR3 reads CASSLGRGTEAFF. CDR3 bases: TGTGCCAGCTCACTTGGACGGGGCACTGAAGCTTTCTTT. The genes are TRBV18 and TRBJ1-1, with D unclear. CDR3 length equals 13 residues. The V end was cut by 4 bases, the J end by 4 bases, with 10 bases between. Per germline, CDR1 KGHSH and CDR2 LQKENI.

CDR3 in amino acids: CASSLSGTRGEKLFF. The CDR3 DNA reads TGTGCCAGCAGCTTAAGTGGGACAAGGGGTGAAAAACTGTTTTTT. The V call is TRBV7-3, the J call TRBJ1-4; possible D gene TRBD1, 6 bases. V was shortened by 1 base and J by 7 bases, with 13 bases between the two germline ends. CDR3 size: 15 residues. Germline V CDR1 and CDR2: SGHTA, FQGTGA. Full variable domain (outside the CDR3, taken from reference TRBV7-3 and TRBJ1-4): GAGVSQTPSNKVTEKGKYVELRCDPISGHTALYWYRQSLGQGPEFLIYFQGTGAADDSGLPNDRFFAVRPEGSVSTLKIQRTERGDSAVYLCASSLSGTRGEKLFFGSGTQLSVL.

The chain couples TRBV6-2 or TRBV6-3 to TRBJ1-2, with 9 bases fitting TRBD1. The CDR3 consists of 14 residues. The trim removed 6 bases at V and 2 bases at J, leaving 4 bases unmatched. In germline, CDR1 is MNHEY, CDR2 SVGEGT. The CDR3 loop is CASSEQGANYGYTF. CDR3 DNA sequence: TGTGCCAGCAGCGAACAGGGGGCAAACTATGGCTACACCTTC.

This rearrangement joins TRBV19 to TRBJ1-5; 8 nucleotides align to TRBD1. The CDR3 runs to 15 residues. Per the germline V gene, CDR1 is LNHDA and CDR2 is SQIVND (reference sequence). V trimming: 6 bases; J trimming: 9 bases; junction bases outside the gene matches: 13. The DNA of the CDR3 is TGTGCCAGTAGCTCCCGGACAGGGAGGATCCCGCCCCAGCATTTT. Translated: CASSSRTGRIPPQHF. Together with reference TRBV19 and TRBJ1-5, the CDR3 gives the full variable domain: DGGITQSPKYLFRKEGQNVTLSCEQNLNHDAMYWYRQDPGQGLRLIYYSQIVNDFQKGDIAEGYSVSREKKESFPLTVTSAQKNPTAFYLCASSSRTGRIPPQHFGDGTRLSIL.

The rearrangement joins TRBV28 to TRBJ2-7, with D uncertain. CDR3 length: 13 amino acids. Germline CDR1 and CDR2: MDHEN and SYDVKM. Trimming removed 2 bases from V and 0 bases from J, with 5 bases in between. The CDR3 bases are TGTGCCAGCAGTTTAGCGGTCTCCTACGAGCAGTACTTC. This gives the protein CASSLAVSYEQYF.

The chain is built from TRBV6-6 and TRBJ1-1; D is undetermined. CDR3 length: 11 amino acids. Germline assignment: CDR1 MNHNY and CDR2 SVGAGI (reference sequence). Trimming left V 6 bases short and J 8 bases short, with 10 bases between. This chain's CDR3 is CASRVAGEAFF. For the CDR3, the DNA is TGTGCCAGCAGGGTTGCGGGAGAAGCTTTCTTT.

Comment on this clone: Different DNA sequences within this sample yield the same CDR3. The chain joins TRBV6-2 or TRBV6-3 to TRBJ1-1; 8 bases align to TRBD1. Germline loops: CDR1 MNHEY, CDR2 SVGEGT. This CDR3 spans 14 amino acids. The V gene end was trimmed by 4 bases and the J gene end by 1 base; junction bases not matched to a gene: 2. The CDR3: CASSSDRGNTEAFF. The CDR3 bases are TGTGCCAGCAGTTCAGACAGGGGGAACACTGAAGCTTTCTTT.

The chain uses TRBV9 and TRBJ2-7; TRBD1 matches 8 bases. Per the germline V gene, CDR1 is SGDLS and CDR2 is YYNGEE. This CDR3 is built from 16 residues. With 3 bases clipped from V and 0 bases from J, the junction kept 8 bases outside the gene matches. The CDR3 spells CASSADRGASSYEQYF. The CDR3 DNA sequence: TGTGCCAGCAGCGCTGACAGGGGCGCAAGCTCCTACGAGCAGTACTTC.

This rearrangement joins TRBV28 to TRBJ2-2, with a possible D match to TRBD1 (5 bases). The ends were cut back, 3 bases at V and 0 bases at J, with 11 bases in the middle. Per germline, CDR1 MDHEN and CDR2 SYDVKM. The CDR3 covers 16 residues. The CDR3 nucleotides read TGTGCCAGCAGTTTGACAAGGGGCACGAACACCGGGGAGCTGTTTTTT. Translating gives CASSLTRGTNTGELFF.

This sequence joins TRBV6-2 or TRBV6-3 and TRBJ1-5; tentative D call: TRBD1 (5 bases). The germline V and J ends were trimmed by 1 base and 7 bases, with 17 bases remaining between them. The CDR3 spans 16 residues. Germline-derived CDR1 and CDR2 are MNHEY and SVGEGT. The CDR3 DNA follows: TGTGCCAGCAGTTACTTGGGCGGGGGGAACAGGCAGCCCCAGCATTTT. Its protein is CASSYLGGGNRQPQHF.

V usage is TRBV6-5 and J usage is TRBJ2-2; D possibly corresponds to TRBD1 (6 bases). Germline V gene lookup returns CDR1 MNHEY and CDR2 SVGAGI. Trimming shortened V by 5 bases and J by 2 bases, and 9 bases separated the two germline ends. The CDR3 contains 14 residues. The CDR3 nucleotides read TGTGCCAGCAGTAGGGACACTAACACCGGGGAGCTGTTTTTT. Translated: CASSRDTNTGELFF.

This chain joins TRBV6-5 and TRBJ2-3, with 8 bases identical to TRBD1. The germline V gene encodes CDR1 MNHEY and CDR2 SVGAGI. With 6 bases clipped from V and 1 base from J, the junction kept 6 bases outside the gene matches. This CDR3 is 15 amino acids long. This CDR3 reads CASRDRGLGTDTQYF. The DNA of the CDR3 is TGTGCCAGCAGAGACAGGGGCTTGGGCACAGATACGCAGTATTTT.

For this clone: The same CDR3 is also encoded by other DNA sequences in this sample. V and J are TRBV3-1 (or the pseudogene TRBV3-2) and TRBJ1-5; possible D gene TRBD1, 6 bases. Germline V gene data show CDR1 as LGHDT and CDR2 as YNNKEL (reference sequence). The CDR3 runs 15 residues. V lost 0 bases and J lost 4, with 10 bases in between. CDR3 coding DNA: TGTGCCAGCAGCCAAGAACAGGGCAGAAATCAGCCCCAGCATTTT. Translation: CASSQEQGRNQPQHF.

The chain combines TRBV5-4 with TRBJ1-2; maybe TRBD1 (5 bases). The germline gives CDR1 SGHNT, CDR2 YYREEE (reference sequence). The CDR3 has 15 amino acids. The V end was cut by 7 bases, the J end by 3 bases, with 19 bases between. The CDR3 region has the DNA TGTGCCAGCGTACAAGGAAAAGGGGATGACTATGGCTACACCTTC. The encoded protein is CASVQGKGDDYGYTF.